This T cell receptor (beta chain) was profiled in a study of immune cell composition in non-small cell lung cancer. The CDR3 totals 14 residues. Germline CDR1 and CDR2: MGHRA and YSYEKL. V lost 6 bases to trimming and J lost 3 bases; unmatched junction nucleotides: 6. With respect to this clone: Antigen specificity is unknown.

Study-level results: It was not proven that tumour-reactive clones equal dominant tumour-associated clones. Clones >0.5% enriched in tumour were rarer in adenocarcinoma (about 35%) than squamous (around 75%).

The normal lung sample lay at least 3 cm, and maximally far, from the tumour. Frozen unsorted single-cell suspensions supplied the genomic DNA. Profiling relied on immunoSEQ multiplex PCR, and the TCRdb table lists in-frame clones only, not all of them. The data show about 3,500 clones, with over 60% seen just once and roughly 9.9% held by the top ten. This chain links TRBV4-1 with TRBJ1-1; 8 bases agree with TRBD1. This receptor was identified in a human donor with non-small cell lung cancer. What was sequenced was non-adjacent lung tissue. The CDR3 loop is CASRTHRGDTEAFF. DNA of the CDR3: TGCGCCAGCAGAACACACAGGGGGGACACTGAAGCTTTCTTT.